The present T cell receptor beta chain was sequenced within a study of PD-1 blockade in mismatch repair-deficient tumors. Study outcomes and limitations: Rapid post-treatment expansion, then contraction, generally preceding radiologic response, marked tumor-resident clones.

Assay used: immunoSEQ multiplex PCR; TCRdb lists only in-frame clones, some missing. The sample holds under 50,000 clones; around 77% are singletons and the top ten take around 3.5%. Every patient had mismatch repair deficiency by PCR or immunohistochemistry. TCRs were sequenced from three patients responding to pembrolizumab. A remark on this clone: Its antigen is not identified.

Germline lookup yields CDR1 SGHVS and CDR2 FQNEAQ. This CDR3 is built from 18 residues. J was trimmed by 5 bases and V by 6 bases; bases with no gene match: 9. The V and J genes are TRBV7-8 and TRBJ2-2; 16 positions match TRBD2. Sequenced material: PBMCs, taken before pembrolizumab treatment. This receptor was identified in an adult with mismatch repair-deficient cancer. The CDR3 protein is CASRAGTSGRAWTGELFF. CDR3 nucleotide sequence: TGTGCCAGCAGAGCCGGGACTAGCGGGAGGGCATGGACCGGGGAGCTGTTTTTT. Full variable domain (rest looked up from reference TRBV7-8 and TRBJ2-2): GAGVSQSPRYKVAKRGQDVALRCDPISGHVSLFWYQQALGQGPEFLTYFQNEAQLDKSGLPSDRFFAERPEGSVSTLKIQRTQQEDSAVYLCASRAGTSGRAWTGELFFGEGSRLTVL.